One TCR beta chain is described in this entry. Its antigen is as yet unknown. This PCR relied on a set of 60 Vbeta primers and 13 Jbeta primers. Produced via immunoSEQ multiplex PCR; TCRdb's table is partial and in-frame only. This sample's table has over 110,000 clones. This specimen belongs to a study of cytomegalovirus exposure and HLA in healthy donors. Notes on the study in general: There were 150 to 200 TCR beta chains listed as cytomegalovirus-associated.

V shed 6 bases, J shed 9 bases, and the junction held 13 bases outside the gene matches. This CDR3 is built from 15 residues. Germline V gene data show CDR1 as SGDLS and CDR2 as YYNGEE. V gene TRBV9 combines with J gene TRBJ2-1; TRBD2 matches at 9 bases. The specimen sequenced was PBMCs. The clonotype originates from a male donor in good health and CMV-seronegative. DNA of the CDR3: TGTGCCAGCACCTCCTTAGCGGGGGCGGGAGGTGAGCAGTTCTTC. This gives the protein CASTSLAGAGGEQFF.